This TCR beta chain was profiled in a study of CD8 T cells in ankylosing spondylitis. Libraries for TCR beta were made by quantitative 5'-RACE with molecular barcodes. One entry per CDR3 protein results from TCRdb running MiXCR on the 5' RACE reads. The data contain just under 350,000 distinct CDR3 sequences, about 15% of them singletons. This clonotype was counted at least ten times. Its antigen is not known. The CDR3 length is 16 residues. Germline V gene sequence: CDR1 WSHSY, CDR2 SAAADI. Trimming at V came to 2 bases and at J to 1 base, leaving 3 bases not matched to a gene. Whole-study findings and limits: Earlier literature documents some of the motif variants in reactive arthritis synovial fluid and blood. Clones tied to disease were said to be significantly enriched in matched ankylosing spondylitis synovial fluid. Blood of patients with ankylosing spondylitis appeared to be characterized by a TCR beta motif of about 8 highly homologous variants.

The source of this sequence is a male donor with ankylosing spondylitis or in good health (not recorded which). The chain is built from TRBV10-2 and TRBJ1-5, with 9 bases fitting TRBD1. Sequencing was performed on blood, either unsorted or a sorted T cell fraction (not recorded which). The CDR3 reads CASSERGQGSNQPQHF. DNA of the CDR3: TGCGCCAGCAGTGAGCGAGGACAGGGGAGCAATCAGCCCCAGCATTTT.